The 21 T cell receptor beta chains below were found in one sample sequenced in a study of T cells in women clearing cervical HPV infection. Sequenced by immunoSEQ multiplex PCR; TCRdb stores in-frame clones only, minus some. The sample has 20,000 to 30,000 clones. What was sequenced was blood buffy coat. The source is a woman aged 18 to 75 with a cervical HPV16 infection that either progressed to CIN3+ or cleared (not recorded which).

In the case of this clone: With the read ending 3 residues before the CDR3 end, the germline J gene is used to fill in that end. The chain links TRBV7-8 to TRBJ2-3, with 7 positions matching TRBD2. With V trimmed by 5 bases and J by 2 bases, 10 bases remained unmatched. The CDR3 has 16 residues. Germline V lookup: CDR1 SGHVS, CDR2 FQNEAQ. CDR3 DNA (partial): TGTGCCAGCAGCCTCTCGGTAGCGGGTCTCACAGATACG. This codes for CASSLSVAGLTDT. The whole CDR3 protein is CASSLSVAGLTDTQYF.

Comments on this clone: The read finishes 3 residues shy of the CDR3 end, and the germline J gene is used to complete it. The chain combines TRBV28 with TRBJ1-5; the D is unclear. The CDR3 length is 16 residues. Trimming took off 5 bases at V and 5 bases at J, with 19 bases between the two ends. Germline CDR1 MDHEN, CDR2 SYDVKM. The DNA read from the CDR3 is TGTGCCAGCAGTATCCCGACGGGGTTCCTAGATCAGCCC. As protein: CASSIPTGFLDQP. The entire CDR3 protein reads CASSIPTGFLDQPQHF.

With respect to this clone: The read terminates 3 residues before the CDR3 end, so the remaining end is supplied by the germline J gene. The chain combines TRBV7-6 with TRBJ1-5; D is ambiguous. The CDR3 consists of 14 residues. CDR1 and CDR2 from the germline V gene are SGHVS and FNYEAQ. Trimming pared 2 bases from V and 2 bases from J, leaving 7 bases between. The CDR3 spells CASSLSGGNQPQHF. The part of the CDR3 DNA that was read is TGTGCCAGCAGCTTATCGGGTGGCAATCAGCCC.

The CDR3 loop is CASSFGDRMLLNSPLHF. The covered CDR3 bases are TGTGCCAGCAGTTTCGGGGACAGAATGCTCCTTAATTCACCC. The rearrangement links TRBV12-3 or TRBV12-4 to TRBJ1-6; TRBD1 agrees at 7 bases. Read sequence stops 3 residues before the CDR3 end, and the germline J gene provides the missing end. This CDR3 comprises 17 residues. Trimming at V came to 3 bases and at J to 6 bases, leaving 11 bases not matched to a gene.

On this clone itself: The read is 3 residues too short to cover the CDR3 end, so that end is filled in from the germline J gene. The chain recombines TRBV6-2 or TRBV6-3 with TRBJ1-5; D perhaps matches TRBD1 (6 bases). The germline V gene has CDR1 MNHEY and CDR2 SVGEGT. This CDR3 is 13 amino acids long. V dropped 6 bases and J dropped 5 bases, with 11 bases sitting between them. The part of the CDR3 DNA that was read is TGTGCCAGCAGGAAACAGGGAGATCAGCCC. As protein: CASRKQGDQP. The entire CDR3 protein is CASRKQGDQPQHF.

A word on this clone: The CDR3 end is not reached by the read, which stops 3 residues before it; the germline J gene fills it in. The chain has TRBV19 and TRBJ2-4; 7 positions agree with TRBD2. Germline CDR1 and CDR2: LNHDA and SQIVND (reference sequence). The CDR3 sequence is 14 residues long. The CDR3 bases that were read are TGTGCCAGTAGTACGATCGGGGGGTCAGAGACT. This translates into CASSTIGGSET. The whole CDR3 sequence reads CASSTIGGSETQYF.

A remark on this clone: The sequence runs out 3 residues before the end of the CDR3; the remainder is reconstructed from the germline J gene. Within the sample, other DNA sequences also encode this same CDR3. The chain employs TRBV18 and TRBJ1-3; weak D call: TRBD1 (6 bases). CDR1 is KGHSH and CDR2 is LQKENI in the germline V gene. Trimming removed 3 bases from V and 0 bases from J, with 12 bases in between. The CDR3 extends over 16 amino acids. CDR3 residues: CASSPSDSRSGNTIYF. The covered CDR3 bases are TGTGCCAGCTCACCTTCGGACAGCCGCTCTGGAAACACC.

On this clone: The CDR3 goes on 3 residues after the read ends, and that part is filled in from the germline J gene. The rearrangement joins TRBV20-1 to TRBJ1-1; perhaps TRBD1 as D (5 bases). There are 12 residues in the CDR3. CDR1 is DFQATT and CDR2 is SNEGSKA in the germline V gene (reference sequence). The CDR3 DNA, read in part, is TGCAGTGCCTTAGGGGTGGGCGGAGAA. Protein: CSALGVGGE. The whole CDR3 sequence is CSALGVGGEAFF.

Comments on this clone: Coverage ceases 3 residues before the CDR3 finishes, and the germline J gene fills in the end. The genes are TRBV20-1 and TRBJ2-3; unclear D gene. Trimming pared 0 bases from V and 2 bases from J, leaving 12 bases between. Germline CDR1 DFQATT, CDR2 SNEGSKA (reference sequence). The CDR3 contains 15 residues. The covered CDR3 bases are TGCAGTGCTAGAGATGCACTAAGCGCCACAGATACG. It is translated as CSARDALSATDT. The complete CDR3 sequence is CSARDALSATDTQYF.

Here the CDR3 reads CASSYSAGGGDIQYF. The sequenced part of the CDR3 DNA is TGTGCCAGCAGTTACTCGGCGGGGGGAGGGGACATT. The chain carries TRBV6-2 or TRBV6-3 and TRBJ2-4; 8 nucleotides align to TRBD2. The CDR3 end falls 3 residues outside the read, so it is completed with the germline J gene. CDR3 size: 15 residues. CDR1 and CDR2 (germline): MNHEY, SVGEGT. The V and J ends lost 0 bases and 8 bases, in that order; junction bases with no gene match: 6.

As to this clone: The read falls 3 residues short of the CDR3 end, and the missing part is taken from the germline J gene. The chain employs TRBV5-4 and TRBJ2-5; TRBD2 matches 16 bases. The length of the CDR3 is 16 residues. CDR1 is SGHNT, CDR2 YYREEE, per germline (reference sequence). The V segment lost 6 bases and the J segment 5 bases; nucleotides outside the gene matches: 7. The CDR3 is CASTTGTSGGAETQYF. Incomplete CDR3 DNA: TGTGCCAGCACGACCGGGACTAGCGGGGGGGCGGAGACC.

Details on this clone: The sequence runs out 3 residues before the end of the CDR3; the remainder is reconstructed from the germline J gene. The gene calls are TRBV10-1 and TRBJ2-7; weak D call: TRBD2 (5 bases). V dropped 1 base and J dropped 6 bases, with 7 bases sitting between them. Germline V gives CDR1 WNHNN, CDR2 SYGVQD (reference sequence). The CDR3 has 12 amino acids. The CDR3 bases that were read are TGCGCCAGCAGTGAGTATCGGGGCGAG. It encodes CASSEYRGE. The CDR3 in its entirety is CASSEYRGEQYF.

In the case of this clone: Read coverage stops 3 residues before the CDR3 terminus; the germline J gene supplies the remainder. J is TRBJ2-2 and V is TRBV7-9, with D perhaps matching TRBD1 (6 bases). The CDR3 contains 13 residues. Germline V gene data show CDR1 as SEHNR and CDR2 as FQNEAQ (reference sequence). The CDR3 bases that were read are TGTGCCAGCAGCCACAACAGGGTTGAAAAG. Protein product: CASSHNRVEK. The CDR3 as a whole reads CASSHNRVEKLFF.

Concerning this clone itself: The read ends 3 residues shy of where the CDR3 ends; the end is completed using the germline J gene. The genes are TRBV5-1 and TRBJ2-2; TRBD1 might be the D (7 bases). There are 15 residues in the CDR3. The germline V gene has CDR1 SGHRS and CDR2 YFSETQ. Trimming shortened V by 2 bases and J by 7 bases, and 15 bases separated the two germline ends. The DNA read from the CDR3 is TGCGCCAGCAGCTTAGGGACTCACAGGGGCGGGGAG. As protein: CASSLGTHRGGE. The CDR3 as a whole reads CASSLGTHRGGELFF.

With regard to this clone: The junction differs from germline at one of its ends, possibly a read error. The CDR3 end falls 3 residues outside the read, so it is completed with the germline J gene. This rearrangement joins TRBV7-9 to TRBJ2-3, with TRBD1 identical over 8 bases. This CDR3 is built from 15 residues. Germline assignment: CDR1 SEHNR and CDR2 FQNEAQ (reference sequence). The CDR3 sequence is CAGSSTGDSTDTQYF. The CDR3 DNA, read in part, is TGTGCCGGCAGCTCGACAGGGGATAGCACAGATACG.

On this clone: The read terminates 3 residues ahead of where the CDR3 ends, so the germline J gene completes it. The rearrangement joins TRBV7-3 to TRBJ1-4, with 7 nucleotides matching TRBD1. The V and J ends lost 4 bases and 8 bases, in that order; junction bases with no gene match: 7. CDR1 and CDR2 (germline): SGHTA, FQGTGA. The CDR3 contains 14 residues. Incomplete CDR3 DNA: TGTGCCAGCAGCTCACAGGGGATTTTGGAAAAA. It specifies CASSSQGILEK. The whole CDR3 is CASSSQGILEKLFF.

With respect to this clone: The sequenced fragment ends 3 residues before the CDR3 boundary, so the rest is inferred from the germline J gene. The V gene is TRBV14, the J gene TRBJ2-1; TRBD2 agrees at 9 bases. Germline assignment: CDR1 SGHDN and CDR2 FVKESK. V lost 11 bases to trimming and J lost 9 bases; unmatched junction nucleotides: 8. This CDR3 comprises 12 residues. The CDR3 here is CASAGGPSEQFF. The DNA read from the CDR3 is TGTGCCTCGGCGGGAGGGCCCTCTGAG.

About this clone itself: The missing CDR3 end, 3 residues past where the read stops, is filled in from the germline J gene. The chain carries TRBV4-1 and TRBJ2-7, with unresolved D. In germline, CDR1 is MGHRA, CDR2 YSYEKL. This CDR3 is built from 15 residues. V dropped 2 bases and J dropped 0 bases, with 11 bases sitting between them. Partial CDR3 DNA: TGCGCCAGCAGCCAACCTTCGAAGGGCTCCTACGAG. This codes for CASSQPSKGSYE. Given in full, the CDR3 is CASSQPSKGSYEQYF.

The CDR3 sequence: CASSSREEVEQYF. Partial CDR3 DNA: TGTGCCAGCAGCTCGCGGGAGGAGGTCGAG. The genes are TRBV7-2 and TRBJ2-7; 8 bases are shared with TRBD2. From the germline J gene comes the end of the CDR3, since the read stops 3 residues before it. This CDR3 comprises 13 residues. V was pared by 4 bases and J by 6 bases, with 5 bases of the junction left unmatched. Germline-derived CDR1 and CDR2 are SGHTA and FQGNSA.

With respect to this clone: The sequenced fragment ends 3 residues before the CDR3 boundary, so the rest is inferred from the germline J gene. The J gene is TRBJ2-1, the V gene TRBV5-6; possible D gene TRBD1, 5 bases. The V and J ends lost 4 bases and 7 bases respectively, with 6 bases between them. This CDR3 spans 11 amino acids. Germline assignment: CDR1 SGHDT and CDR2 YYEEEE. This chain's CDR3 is CASSRTNEQFF. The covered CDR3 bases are TGTGCCAGCAGCCGGACAAATGAG.

CDR3 bases read: TGCGCCAGCTCAGCATGGGACAGACCAAACTATGGC. The encoded protein is CASSAWDRPNYG. The full CDR3 is CASSAWDRPNYGYTF. The chain has TRBV23-1 and TRBJ1-2; TRBD1 matches at 7 bases. Read coverage stops 3 residues before the CDR3 terminus; the germline J gene supplies the remainder. TRBV23-1 is known as an ORF, though its function is uncertain. The J segment lost 2 bases and the V segment lost 8 bases, leaving 11 bases of the junction unmatched. This CDR3 has 15 residues.